This passage covers 7 T cell receptor beta chains from one sample sequenced in a study of blood T cell repertoires in COVID-19. Here immunoSEQ multiplex PCR was the method, and the copy in TCRdb shows in-frame clones only, minus some. The table lists 390,000 or so clones, about nine tenths of them singletons. The sequenced sample consisted of peripheral blood. Every receptor here comes from a woman younger than 45 with active or convalescent COVID-19.

The chain combines TRBV24-1 with TRBJ2-2; 8 nucleotides match TRBD2. V shed 2 bases and J 5 bases; nucleotides not matched to a gene: 0. The CDR3 has 14 amino acids. Germline V gene data show CDR1 as KGHDR and CDR2 as SFDVKD. The CDR3 coding sequence is TGTGCCACCAGTGATTCGGGAGGGACCGGGGAGCTGTTTTTT. It is translated as CATSDSGGTGELFF.

J is TRBJ1-3 and V is TRBV4-1; maybe TRBD1 (6 bases). V was shortened by 0 bases and J by 3 bases, with 9 bases between the two germline ends. Germline CDR1 is MGHRA and CDR2 is YSYEKL. The CDR3 is 15 residues long. CDR3: CASSQDRGYGNTIYF. The CDR3, as DNA: TGCGCCAGCAGCCAAGACAGGGGCTATGGAAACACCATATATTTT.

The rearrangement joins TRBV7-9 to TRBJ2-3; possible D gene TRBD2, 6 bases. Germline assignment: CDR1 SEHNR and CDR2 FQNEAQ (reference sequence). This CDR3 has 15 residues. The V end was cut by 5 bases, the J end by 8 bases, with 20 bases between. CDR3 sequence reads: CASSAYFSPEGTQYF. The CDR3 region has the DNA TGTGCCAGCAGCGCATATTTTTCCCCGGAGGGTACGCAGTATTTT.

The chain joins TRBV5-1 to TRBJ2-7; D may be TRBD1 (6 bases). V was pared by 4 bases and J by 3 bases, with 14 bases between. The CDR3 contains 14 residues. Germline V CDR1 and CDR2: SGHRS, YFSETQ. CDR3 protein: CASSPGTMGYEQYF. The CDR3 nucleotides read TGCGCCAGCAGCCCTGGGACAATGGGCTACGAGCAGTACTTC. Complete variable domain (other parts from reference TRBV5-1 and TRBJ2-7): KAGVTQTPRYLIKTRGQQVTLSCSPISGHRSVSWYQQTPGQGLQFLFEYFSETQRNKGNFPGRFSGRQFSNSRSEMNVSTLELGDSALYLCASSPGTMGYEQYFGPGTRLTVT.

V is TRBV3-1 (or the pseudogene TRBV3-2) and J is TRBJ2-3, with 7 bases aligning to TRBD1. From germline, CDR1 is LGHDT and CDR2 YNNKEL (reference sequence). With V trimmed by 4 bases and J by 2 bases, 3 bases remained unmatched. The CDR3 covers 14 residues. The CDR3 spells CASSRGQATDTQYF. DNA for the CDR3: TGTGCCAGCAGCCGAGGACAGGCCACAGATACGCAGTATTTT.

The chain recombines TRBV3-1 (or the pseudogene TRBV3-2) with TRBJ2-3, with a tentative D call TRBD1 (6 bases). V lost 1 base, J lost 7 bases, and 12 bases lay in between. The CDR3 is made up of 14 amino acids. CDR1 LGHDT and CDR2 YNNKEL come from the germline V gene (reference sequence). In DNA, the CDR3 is TGTGCCAGCAGCCAAGGCCCGGGACAAAATACGCAGTATTTT. Its protein is CASSQGPGQNTQYF.

The V call is TRBV19, the J call TRBJ1-5, with TRBD1 as a possible D gene (5 bases). Trimming shortened V by 6 bases and J by 3 bases, and 15 bases separated the two germline ends. The germline CDR1 and CDR2 sequences are LNHDA and SQIVND (reference sequence). The CDR3 consists of 15 residues. DNA for the CDR3: TGTGCCAGTAGCCCCTTTGACAGCTTCAATCAGCCCCAGCATTTT. It is translated as CASSPFDSFNQPQHF.